The T cell receptor beta chain described here comes from a study of blood T cell repertoires in COVID-19. Per the authors' pipeline: Scientists estimated how many nucleated cells there were by amplifying reference gene primers. Sequenced by immunoSEQ multiplex PCR; TCRdb stores in-frame clones only, minus some. That table supplies the V and J calls and clone size; D and trimming were determined from the DNA. The data hold roughly 220,000 clones, with 75% to 85% observed a single time. This clone was recorded only once. This CDR3 contains 14 residues. CDR1 SNHLY and CDR2 FYNNEI come from the germline V gene. Trimming took off 3 bases at V and 5 bases at J, with 13 bases between the two ends.

This receptor was identified in an elderly woman with COVID-19, enrolled during active disease. The chain employs TRBV2 and TRBJ1-1; D may be TRBD1 (5 bases). Material: peripheral blood. This CDR3 reads CASSEYGGRTEAFF. CDR3 DNA: TGTGCCAGCAGTGAGTACGGGGGAAGGACTGAAGCTTTCTTT.